This TCR beta chain originates from a study of T cell responses to AZD1222 COVID-19 vaccine. Whole-study context: Investigators merged groups given second doses at roughly 4 or roughly 12 weeks. Findings of the study overall: Nearly half of unique spike-specific TCRs reportedly avoided B.1.351 and B.1.1.7 mutated regions. White British people made up most donors, females outnumbered males, and clonal diversity was possibly underestimated.

A note on this clone: Its antigen is not identified.

Data came from immunoSEQ multiplex PCR; TCRdb stores just in-frame clones and leaves some out. Of about 150,000 clones in the sample, 89% were seen once. CDR1 and CDR2 from the germline V gene are MNHEY and SMNVEV (reference sequence). V was shortened by 4 bases and J by 0 bases, with 10 bases between the two germline ends. The CDR3 covers 14 residues. The receptor's source is an adult in good health. V gene TRBV27 combines with J gene TRBJ2-7; the D is unclear. This sample comprised peripheral blood, obtained on day 0 of AZD1222 vaccination. The CDR3 here is CASSSQESSYEQYF. The CDR3 nucleotides read TGTGCCAGCAGTTCCCAGGAATCCTCCTACGAGCAGTACTTC.